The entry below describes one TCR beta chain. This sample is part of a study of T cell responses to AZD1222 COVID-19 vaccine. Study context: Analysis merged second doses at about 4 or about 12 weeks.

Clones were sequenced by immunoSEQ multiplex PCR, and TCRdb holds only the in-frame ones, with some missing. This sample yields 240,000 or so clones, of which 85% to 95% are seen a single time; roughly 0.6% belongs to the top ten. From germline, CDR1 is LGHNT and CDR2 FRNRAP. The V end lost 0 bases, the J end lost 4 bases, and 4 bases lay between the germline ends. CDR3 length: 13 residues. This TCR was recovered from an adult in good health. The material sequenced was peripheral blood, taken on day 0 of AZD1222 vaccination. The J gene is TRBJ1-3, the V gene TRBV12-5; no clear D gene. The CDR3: CASGLVGGNTIYF. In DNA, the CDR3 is TGTGCTAGTGGTTTGGTGGGAGGAAACACCATATATTTT.